This TCR beta chain was observed in a study of T cell changes during pregnancy in multiple sclerosis (dated by TCRdb to the late 2010s). For the study in its entirety: The study looked at changes in the T cell repertoire across pregnancy in women with multiple sclerosis.

This clone appeared a single time. The antigen it binds to is not known. No qualities accompany the bases; no much larger clone lies one base away. At the junction V is shortened by 1 base and J by 4 bases, with 11 bases in between. Including cysteine and phenylalanine, the CDR3 has 15 amino acids. This entry keeps only the CDR3 DNA: 45 bases, framed from base 1. The germline V gene encodes CDR1 SGHVS and CDR2 FNYEAQ. The library was obtained by the immunoSEQ multiplex PCR assay. TCRdb stores this immuneACCESS table with in-frame sequences only. Part of the clones is absent; in the studies checked, under half of the shortfall reflects unresolved V genes, and no reason is known for the rest. The sample table records approximately 39,000 clones; about 94% of these occur just once. 0.39% of the sample belongs to the ten largest clones.

This TCR came from a female donor with multiple sclerosis, enrolled in a pregnancy study. The chain uses TRBV7-6 and TRBJ1-5, with a weak D call of TRBD1 (6 bases match). Specimen: CD4+ T cells from peripheral blood mononuclear cells, collected in the second trimester of pregnancy. This receptor has the CDR3 CASSLGVQGNQPQHF. The nucleotide sequence is given as TGTGCCAGCAGCTTAGGGGTGCAGGGGAATCAGCCCCAGCATTTT. The CDR3, completed at both ends by the reference TRBV7-6 and TRBJ1-5 genes, gives the full variable domain GAGVSQSPRYKVTKRGQDVALRCDPISGHVSLYWYRQALGQGPEFLTYFNYEAQQDKSGLPNDRFSAERPEGSISTLTIQRTEQRDSAMYRCASSLGVQGNQPQHFGDGTRLSIL.